Sequencing of this T cell receptor (beta chain) was carried out in a study of blood T cell repertoires in COVID-19. Trimming stripped 3 bases from V and 2 bases from J, with 8 bases between. Germline CDR1 SGHTA, CDR2 FQGNSA. The CDR3 is 14 amino acids. TCRdb's copy holds only in-frame clones and misses some; the assay was immunoSEQ multiplex PCR. The sample has approximately 190,000 clones, about 84% seen once. A remark on this clone: Other DNA sequences within the sample encode an identical CDR3.

Sequenced material: peripheral blood. The TCR originated in a woman aged 25 to 39 with acute or convalescent COVID-19. This chain uses TRBV7-2 with TRBJ1-5, with D possibly TRBD1 on 6 matching bases. CDR3 bases: TGTGCCAGCAGCTTGTCAGGGGGCAATCAGCCCCAGCATTTT. This translates into CASSLSGGNQPQHF.